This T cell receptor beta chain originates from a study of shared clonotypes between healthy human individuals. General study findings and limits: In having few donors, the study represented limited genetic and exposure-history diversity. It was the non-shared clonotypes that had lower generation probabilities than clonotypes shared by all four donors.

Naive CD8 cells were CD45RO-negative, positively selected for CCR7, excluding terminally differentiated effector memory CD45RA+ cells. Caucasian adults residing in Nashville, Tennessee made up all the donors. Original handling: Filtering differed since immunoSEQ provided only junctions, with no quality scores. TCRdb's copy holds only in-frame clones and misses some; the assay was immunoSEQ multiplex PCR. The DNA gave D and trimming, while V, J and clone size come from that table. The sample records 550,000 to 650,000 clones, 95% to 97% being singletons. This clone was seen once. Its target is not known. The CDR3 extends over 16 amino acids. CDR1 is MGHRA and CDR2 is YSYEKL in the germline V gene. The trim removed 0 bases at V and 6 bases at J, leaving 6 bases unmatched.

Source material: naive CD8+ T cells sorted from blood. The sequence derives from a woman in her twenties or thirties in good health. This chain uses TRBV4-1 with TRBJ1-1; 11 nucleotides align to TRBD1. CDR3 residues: CASSQEWDRGRAEAFF. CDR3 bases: TGCGCCAGCAGCCAAGAGTGGGACAGGGGGAGGGCTGAAGCTTTCTTT.